This T cell receptor (beta chain) is drawn from a study of CD8 T cells in Susac syndrome. The CDR3 consists of 14 residues. Germline V CDR1 and CDR2: LNHNV, YYDKDF (reference sequence). With V trimmed by 1 base and J by 4 bases, 3 bases remained unmatched. Random hexamers were used to reverse transcribe about 0.45 to 1 ug of RNA. From the immunoSEQ multiplex PCR reads, TCRdb called clonotypes with MiXCR, one entry per CDR3 protein. The sample shows about 200,000 distinct CDR3 sequences, 90% to 95% of them seen only once. The sample was CD4+ T cells from PBMCs. The receptor was isolated from a human donor with multiple sclerosis. The J gene is TRBJ2-7, the V gene TRBV15; 8 bases agree with TRBD1. CDR3 protein: CATSRAGQGYEQYF. In DNA form, the CDR3 reads TGTGCCACCAGCAGAGCCGGACAGGGATACGAGCAGTACTTC. The variable domain in full, with the rest retrieved from reference TRBV15 and TRBJ2-7, is DAMVIQNPRYQVTQFGKPVTLSCSQTLNHNVMYWYQQKSSQAPKLLFHYYDKDFNNEADTPDNFQSRRPNTSFCFLDIRSPGLGDTAMYLCATSRAGQGYEQYFGPGTRLTVT.